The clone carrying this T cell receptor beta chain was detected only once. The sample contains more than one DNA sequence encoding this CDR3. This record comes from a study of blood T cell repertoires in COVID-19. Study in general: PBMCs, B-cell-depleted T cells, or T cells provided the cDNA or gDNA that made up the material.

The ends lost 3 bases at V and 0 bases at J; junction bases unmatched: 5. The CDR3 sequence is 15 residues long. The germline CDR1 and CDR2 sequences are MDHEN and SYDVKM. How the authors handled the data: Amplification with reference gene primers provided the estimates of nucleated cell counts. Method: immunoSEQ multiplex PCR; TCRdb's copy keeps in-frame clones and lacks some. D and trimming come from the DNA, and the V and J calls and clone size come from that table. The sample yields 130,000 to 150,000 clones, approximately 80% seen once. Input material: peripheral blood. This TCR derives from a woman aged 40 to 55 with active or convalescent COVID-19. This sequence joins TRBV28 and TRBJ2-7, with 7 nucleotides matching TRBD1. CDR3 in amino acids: CASSLAAGGSYEQYF. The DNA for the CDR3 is TGTGCCAGCAGTTTGGCGGCAGGGGGCTCCTACGAGCAGTACTTC.